These 15 T cell receptor beta chains share one sample of origin, sequenced in a study of blood T cells in healthy people across ages. Next came a second PCR, run for roughly 6 to 11 cycles, which used a sample-barcoded 5' primer along with a J-beta primer mix. MiXCR, run by TCRdb on the 5' RACE reads, gives a single entry per CDR3 protein. The sample comprises around 1.5 million distinct CDR3 sequences, approximately 59% of which are singletons, and 6.5% to 8.5% rests with the top ten. The source material was blood. These receptors were collected from a young man in good health.

The chain couples TRBV25-1 to TRBJ1-2, with TRBD1 as a possible D gene (5 bases). Germline loops: CDR1 MGHDK, CDR2 SYGVNS. This CDR3 has 13 residues. The V end was cut by 1 base, the J end by 6 bases, with 9 bases between. CDR3: CASSEWGRDGYTF. For the CDR3, the DNA is TGTGCCAGCAGTGAATGGGGCAGGGATGGCTACACCTTC.

This clonotype has just a few counts. The chain couples TRBV11-2 to TRBJ2-5, with no clear D. CDR1 is SGHAT and CDR2 is FQNNGV in the germline V gene. Trimming removed 1 base at V and 5 bases at J, with 17 bases between. This CDR3 has 16 amino acids. The CDR3 protein is CASSLGPGIGPETQYF. The CDR3 DNA reads TGTGCCAGCAGCTTAGGTCCGGGTATCGGACCCGAGACCCAGTACTTC.

This clonotype was observed a few times. V usage is TRBV14 and J usage is TRBJ2-7; 7 nucleotides match TRBD1. This CDR3 comprises 15 residues. The V and J ends lost 4 bases and 5 bases, in that order; junction bases with no gene match: 11. CDR1 SGHDN and CDR2 FVKESK come from the germline V gene. The CDR3 reads CASSRFPNRGHEQYF. CDR3 DNA sequence: TGTGCCAGCAGCCGGTTCCCTAACAGGGGCCACGAGCAGTACTTC. Supplemented by reference TRBV14 and TRBJ2-7, the full variable domain reads EAGVTQFPSHSVIEKGQTVTLRCDPISGHDNLYWYRRVMGKEIKFLLHFVKESKQDESGMPNNRFLAERTGGTYSTLKVQPAELEDSGVYFCASSRFPNRGHEQYFGPGTRLTVT.

The CDR3, as DNA: TGTGCCAGCAGCTTAGAGGGGGGGGCGGAGAGGGAGACCCAGTACTTC. Its translation: CASSLEGGAERETQYF. The V and J genes are TRBV11-2 and TRBJ2-5; possibly TRBD2 for D (7 bases). Trimming cost V 0 bases and J 5 bases, with 16 bases left between them. The CDR3 is 16 residues long. Germline V gene sequence: CDR1 SGHAT, CDR2 FQNNGV.

The J gene is TRBJ2-1, the V gene TRBV2; D is perhaps TRBD1 or TRBD2 (5 bases each). The CDR3 contains 14 residues. Germline V gives CDR1 SNHLY, CDR2 FYNNEI. V was cut by 7 bases and J by 6 bases, with 16 bases left in between. The CDR3 nucleotides read TGTGCCAGCACTGGGGGTCTTACTCTCAATGAGCAGTTCTTC. It encodes CASTGGLTLNEQFF.

This chain links TRBV20-1 with TRBJ2-3; TRBD2 matches 8 bases. From germline, CDR1 is DFQATT and CDR2 SNEGSKA (reference sequence). This CDR3 is built from 12 residues. J gave up 10 bases and V 1 base, and 4 bases lay outside the gene matches. The CDR3 DNA follows: TGCAGTGCTAGAGGACTAGCGATATCGCAGTATTTT. Translating gives CSARGLAISQYF.

The chain recombines TRBV5-1 with TRBJ1-6; D call uncertain. The germline V and J ends were trimmed by 3 bases and 14 bases, with 15 bases remaining between them. From germline, CDR1 is SGHRS and CDR2 YFSETQ. CDR3 length: 13 amino acids. The CDR3, as DNA: TGCGCCAGCAGCTCGGGCCCATTGGGAGCCCTCCACTTT. Protein: CASSSGPLGALHF.

This rearrangement joins TRBV20-1 to TRBJ2-7; possibly TRBD2 for D (8 bases). Trimming pared 3 bases from V and 6 bases from J, leaving 27 bases between. The CDR3 extends over 17 amino acids. Germline V gene data show CDR1 as DFQATT and CDR2 as SNEGSKA (reference sequence). The CDR3 reads CSAREWREAPRGFEQYF. The CDR3 DNA is TGCAGTGCTAGGGAGTGGCGGGAGGCCCCCAGGGGGTTCGAGCAGTACTTC.

The chain is built from TRBV5-1 and TRBJ2-7; 9 bases agree with TRBD1. Germline V lookup: CDR1 SGHRS, CDR2 YFSETQ. V lost 4 bases and J lost 6; bases outside the gene matches: 11. This CDR3 region has 15 residues. In DNA form, the CDR3 reads TGCGCCAGCAGCAAATGGGACAGGGTAGATTCCGAGCAGTACTTC. This gives the protein CASSKWDRVDSEQYF.

The table lists this clonotype with a few counts. This chain connects TRBV7-9 to TRBJ2-7, with 7 bases identical to TRBD1. The germline gives CDR1 SEHNR, CDR2 FQNEAQ (reference sequence). Germline trimming cut 3 bases from V and 5 bases from J; bases unmatched to any gene: 7. CDR3 size: 14 residues. CDR3 sequence: CASSFSQGYHEQYF. The CDR3 DNA reads TGTGCCAGCAGCTTCTCACAGGGGTACCACGAGCAGTACTTC.

This clonotype appeared a single time. The V gene is TRBV20-1, the J gene TRBJ1-4, with D possibly being TRBD1 (5 bases). V was cut by 4 bases and J by 6 bases, with 12 bases left in between. In germline, CDR1 is DFQATT, CDR2 SNEGSKA (reference sequence). The CDR3 runs 13 residues. This chain's CDR3 is CSAIQRGDEKLFF. The CDR3 coding sequence is TGCAGTGCTATCCAGAGGGGTGATGAAAAACTGTTTTTT.

The chain couples TRBV4-2 to TRBJ1-2; D remains ambiguous. Germline V gene sequence: CDR1 LGHNA, CDR2 YNFKEQ. V lost 3 bases, J lost 6 bases, and 14 bases lay in between. This CDR3 comprises 14 residues. CDR3 loop: CASSQGGRWNGYTF. The CDR3 DNA follows: TGTGCCAGCAGCCAGGGCGGACGTTGGAATGGCTACACCTTC.

The genes are TRBV4-1 and TRBJ1-5; TRBD1 is a possible D gene (5 bases). CDR3 length: 15 amino acids. Germline values: CDR1 MGHRA, CDR2 YSYEKL. The ends were cut back, 3 bases at V and 5 bases at J, with 14 bases in the middle. DNA of the CDR3: TGCGCCAGCAGCCACCTCAGACAGCGGGATCAGCCCCAGCATTTT. This encodes CASSHLRQRDQPQHF.

Regarding this clonotype: Germline and junction disagree at one end, which may indicate a read error. J is TRBJ2-1 and V is TRBV12-3 or TRBV12-4; 13 nucleotides line up with TRBD2. This CDR3 is built from 17 residues. CDR3 region: CVSSRTSGRASDNEQFF. CDR3 DNA: TGTGTCAGCAGTCGGACTAGCGGGAGAGCTAGCGACAATGAGCAGTTCTTC.

The CDR3: CSASPQGSSVEQYF. Written as DNA, the CDR3 is TGCAGTGCGTCCCCTCAGGGGAGTAGCGTCGAGCAGTACTTC. V and J are TRBV20-1 and TRBJ2-7; D may be TRBD1 (6 bases). The CDR3 length is 14 residues. CDR1 and CDR2 from the germline V gene are DFQATT and SNEGSKA (reference sequence). Trimming removed 6 bases at V and 6 bases at J, with 21 bases between.